Below are 23 T cell receptor beta chains sequenced from a single sample in a study of blood T cell repertoires in COVID-19. TCRdb's copy holds only in-frame clones and misses some; the assay was immunoSEQ multiplex PCR. The sample has roughly 360,000 clones, approximately 88% seen once. The sequencing input was PBMCs or T cells enriched from blood (not recorded which). The receptors here all came from a young woman with acute COVID-19.

This chain joins TRBV9 and TRBJ2-1, with D possibly being TRBD1 (7 bases). Germline V gene data show CDR1 as SGDLS and CDR2 as YYNGEE. V was trimmed by 0 bases and J by 4 bases, leaving 14 bases between them. The CDR3 runs 16 residues. CDR3 in amino acids: CASSVAQGGGYNEQFF. The CDR3 nucleotides read TGTGCCAGCAGCGTAGCTCAGGGGGGCGGGTACAATGAGCAGTTCTTC.

The chain is built from TRBV9 and TRBJ2-5, with 9 bases matching TRBD1. The CDR3 loop spans 15 amino acids. Per germline, CDR1 SGDLS and CDR2 YYNGEE. V lost 3 bases, J lost 4 bases, and 7 bases stayed unmatched. CDR3 sequence: CASSEQGASGETQYF. CDR3 nucleotide sequence: TGTGCCAGCAGCGAACAGGGGGCGTCGGGAGAGACCCAGTACTTC.

The genes are TRBV3-1 (or the pseudogene TRBV3-2) and TRBJ2-1; a weak D match, TRBD2 (7 bases). The V gene lost 1 base and the J gene lost 5 bases, with 27 bases spanning the gap. CDR3 length equals 20 residues. The germline gives CDR1 LGHDT, CDR2 YNNKEL (reference sequence). As DNA, the CDR3 is TGTGCCAGCAGCCAAGGACCGGGGCGGGGGCGCCTTCGGGGGAACAATGAGCAGTTCTTC. The encoded protein is CASSQGPGRGRLRGNNEQFF.

The genes are TRBV11-3 and TRBJ2-1, with 12 bases identical to TRBD2. V lost 5 bases and J lost 5; bases outside the gene matches: 4. The CDR3 covers 15 residues. Germline CDR1 SGHNT, CDR2 YENEEA. This chain's CDR3 is CASSLGLAGNNEQFF. CDR3 DNA: TGTGCCAGCAGCCTCGGACTAGCGGGGAACAATGAGCAGTTCTTC.

This rearrangement joins TRBV4-1 to TRBJ2-7; TRBD2 matches 10 bases. This CDR3 is 16 amino acids long. Germline CDR1 reads MGHRA; CDR2 reads YSYEKL. V lost 0 bases to trimming and J lost 2 bases; unmatched junction nucleotides: 4. CDR3 in amino acids: CASSQDSGGLAYEQYF. The CDR3 DNA reads TGCGCCAGCAGCCAAGATAGCGGGGGGCTCGCCTACGAGCAGTACTTC.

CDR3 sequence (DNA): TGTGCCAGCAGCCAAGATGGGGGCGGCATTCCAGAGACCCAGTACTTC. Its protein is CASSQDGGGIPETQYF. The V gene is TRBV3-1 (or the pseudogene TRBV3-2), the J gene TRBJ2-5; a possible D gene is TRBD1 (6 bases). The V gene lost 0 bases and the J gene lost 4 bases, with 15 bases spanning the gap. CDR3 length: 16 residues. CDR1 is LGHDT and CDR2 is YNNKEL in the germline V gene (reference sequence).

This clone was detected only a few times. CDR3 sequence reads: CASSSGIVNEKLFF. The CDR3 region has the DNA TGTGCCAGTAGTTCCGGGATTGTTAATGAAAAACTGTTTTTT. This chain connects TRBV19 to TRBJ1-4, with unresolved D. Germline V gives CDR1 LNHDA, CDR2 SQIVND (reference sequence). The CDR3 length is 14 residues. Between the trimmed V and J ends, which lost 5 bases and 4 bases, there was a span of 11 bases.

The genes are TRBV3-1 (or the pseudogene TRBV3-2) and TRBJ1-5; 8 bases match TRBD1. With 3 bases clipped from V and 7 bases from J, the junction kept 8 bases outside the gene matches. This CDR3 contains 15 residues. Germline assignment: CDR1 LGHDT and CDR2 YNNKEL (reference sequence). The CDR3 DNA reads as TGTGCCAGCAGCCAGGCGGACAGGGTTGGACAGCCCCAGCATTTT. This translates into CASSQADRVGQPQHF.

The rearrangement uses TRBV27 and TRBJ1-2; no definite D call. V was clipped by 6 bases and J by 4 bases, with 15 bases between them. The germline CDR1 and CDR2 sequences are MNHEY and SMNVEV (reference sequence). The CDR3 spans 14 residues. The DNA for the CDR3 is TGTGCCAGCAGCCCCAGACCTGACACCTATGGCTACACCTTC. Translation: CASSPRPDTYGYTF.

V gene TRBV11-1 combines with J gene TRBJ2-7; 8 positions match TRBD2. CDR1 is SGHAT and CDR2 is FQDESV in the germline V gene (reference sequence). CDR3 length: 15 amino acids. Trimming cost V 6 bases and J 4 bases; bases outside gene matches: 11. This CDR3 is CASRPGGLGLYEQYF. CDR3 in DNA: TGTGCCAGCAGACCCGGGGGACTAGGCTTATACGAGCAGTACTTC.

This chain joins TRBV7-2 and TRBJ2-5; tentative D call: TRBD2 (5 bases). Germline CDR1 and CDR2: SGHTA and FQGNSA. V was cut by 2 bases and J by 1 base, with 17 bases left in between. This CDR3 has 17 residues. The CDR3 region is CASSLYGLRAGQETQYF. The CDR3 bases are TGTGCCAGCAGCTTATACGGGTTGAGGGCAGGCCAAGAGACCCAGTACTTC.

The chain is built from TRBV13 and TRBJ1-2, with D maybe TRBD1 (6 bases). This CDR3 has 15 residues. From germline, CDR1 is PRHDT and CDR2 FYEKMQ (reference sequence). V gave up 6 bases and J gave up 1 base, with 15 bases separating them. This CDR3 is CASSGQHSINYGYTF. The CDR3 nucleotides are TGTGCCAGCAGTGGACAGCACTCGATTAACTATGGCTACACCTTC. Supplemented by reference TRBV13 and TRBJ1-2, the full variable domain reads AAGVIQSPRHLIKEKRETATLKCYPIPRHDTVYWYQQGPGQDPQFLISFYEKMQSDKGSIPDRFSAQQFSDYHSELNMSSLELGDSALYFCASSGQHSINYGYTFGSGTRLTVV.

The CDR3 protein is CASSASSGGQETQYF. In DNA, the CDR3 is TGTGCCAGCAGTGCAAGTTCCGGGGGGCAAGAGACCCAGTACTTC. The rearrangement joins TRBV6-4 to TRBJ2-5; 7 bases agree with TRBD2. Germline CDR1 reads MRHNA; CDR2 reads SNTAGT. V lost 4 bases to trimming and J lost 2 bases; unmatched junction nucleotides: 7. CDR3 length equals 15 residues.

The chain carries TRBV15 and TRBJ1-4, with 9 bases that match TRBD1. V lost 5 bases, J lost 12 bases, and 10 bases stayed unmatched. Germline-derived CDR1 and CDR2 are LNHNV and YYDKDF (reference sequence). This CDR3 has 14 amino acids. The CDR3 DNA reads as TGTGCCACCAGCTTACGGACAGGGGAGATACAACTGTTTTTT. It yields the protein CATSLRTGEIQLFF.

V is TRBV19 and J is TRBJ1-1, with a possible D match to TRBD1 (6 bases). The germline V gene has CDR1 LNHDA and CDR2 SQIVND (reference sequence). This CDR3 is built from 15 residues. V was trimmed by 7 bases and J by 4 bases, leaving 19 bases between them. CDR3 residues: CASIPGGRTPTEAFF. The CDR3 region has the DNA TGTGCCAGTATCCCGGGGGGGCGCACCCCCACTGAAGCTTTCTTT.

Comment on this clone: The sample holds other DNA sequences that translate to the same CDR3. J is TRBJ1-4 and V is TRBV29-1; 8 bases fit TRBD1. Trimming took 6 bases from V and 2 from J; bases not matched to a gene: 2. The CDR3 is 13 residues long. Germline values: CDR1 SQVTM, CDR2 ANQGSEA. The CDR3: CSVRTGTNEKLFF. CDR3 coding DNA: TGCAGCGTCCGGACAGGGACTAATGAAAAACTGTTTTTT.

About this clone: The same CDR3 can be traced to other DNA sequences in this sample. The chain is built from TRBV6-5 and TRBJ2-7, with 12 bases that match TRBD1. Germline trimming cut 0 bases from V and 4 bases from J; bases unmatched to any gene: 1. This CDR3 is built from 15 residues. The germline CDR1 and CDR2 sequences are MNHEY and SVGAGI. For the CDR3, the DNA is TGTGCCAGCAGTTACTCGGGACAGGGGGCTTACGAGCAGTACTTC. The encoded protein is CASSYSGQGAYEQYF.

This clone was observed a single time. V gene TRBV19 combines with J gene TRBJ1-2; 7 bases match TRBD1. V trimming: 7 bases; J trimming: 2 bases; junction bases outside the gene matches: 10. This CDR3 has 15 amino acids. The V gene's germline CDR1 is LNHDA and CDR2 SQIVND (reference sequence). CDR3 sequence reads: CASNDIRGRNYGYTF. The CDR3 DNA follows: TGTGCCAGTAACGATATAAGGGGGCGGAACTATGGCTACACCTTC.

The V and J genes are TRBV11-3 and TRBJ1-3; no definite D call. This CDR3 region has 13 residues. Germline V gene lookup returns CDR1 SGHNT and CDR2 YENEEA. V lost 4 bases to trimming and J lost 0 bases, with 4 bases between them. The CDR3 protein is CASSSSSGNTIYF. In DNA form, the CDR3 reads TGTGCCAGCAGCTCCTCCTCTGGAAACACCATATATTTT.

This chain connects TRBV27 to TRBJ2-7; 8 nucleotides line up with TRBD1. Germline V gene sequence: CDR1 MNHEY, CDR2 SMNVEV (reference sequence). V trimming: 6 bases; J trimming: 6 bases; junction bases outside the gene matches: 10. The CDR3 is made up of 14 amino acids. In DNA form, the CDR3 reads TGTGCCAGCAGACTCTGGACAGGGAAAGGCGAGCAGTACTTC. It encodes CASRLWTGKGEQYF.

The rearrangement joins TRBV15 to TRBJ1-3; 9 bases line up with TRBD1. CDR3 length: 15 amino acids. Looked up from germline, CDR1 is LNHNV and CDR2 is YYDKDF (reference sequence). V was pared by 3 bases and J by 8 bases, with 8 bases of the junction left unmatched. In DNA form, the CDR3 reads TGTGCCACCAGCAGGAATACAGGGGGCGCACACACCATATATTTT. Translation gives CATSRNTGGAHTIYF.

Comment on this clone: The same CDR3 also results from other DNA sequences found in this sample. V gene TRBV5-1 combines with J gene TRBJ1-1; D perhaps matches TRBD1 (6 bases). There are 14 residues in the CDR3. The germline CDR1 and CDR2 sequences are SGHRS and YFSETQ. With 3 bases removed from V and 1 base from J, the gap between germline ends came to 10 bases. Written as DNA, the CDR3 is TGCGCCAGCAGCTCCCGGACAGCGAACACTGAAGCTTTCTTT. The encoded protein is CASSSRTANTEAFF.

The chain recombines TRBV7-8 with TRBJ2-1, with 8 bases fitting TRBD2. The CDR3 runs to 14 residues. Germline-derived CDR1 and CDR2 are SGHVS and FQNEAQ. V lost 5 bases to trimming and J lost 2 bases; unmatched junction nucleotides: 2. The CDR3 spells CASSVSGAYNEQFF. The CDR3 coding sequence is TGTGCCAGCAGCGTTAGCGGGGCCTACAATGAGCAGTTCTTC.